This T cell receptor (beta chain) was captured by sequencing in a study of blood T cell repertoires in COVID-19. As for the study in general: Samples taken during acute and convalescent COVID-19 were collected in the United States, Italy and Spain. Sample material is recorded as cDNA or gDNA derived from T cells, B-cell-depleted T cells, or PBMCs.

CDR1 is MDHEN and CDR2 is SYDVKM in the germline V gene. This CDR3 is 14 amino acids long. Trimming removed 5 bases from V and 8 bases from J; junction bases left unmatched: 11. Source study methods: Amplification from reference gene primers served as the basis for estimated nucleated cell counts. The data were produced by immunoSEQ multiplex PCR, yet TCRdb's version contains in-frame clones alone and is incomplete. That table is the source of V, J and clone size, and D and trimming were worked out from the DNA. The data hold fewer than 130,000 clones, with approximately 92% observed a single time. What was sequenced was peripheral blood. The sequence was obtained from a woman at least 80 years old with acute or convalescent COVID-19. The rearrangement joins TRBV28 to TRBJ1-2; 7 nucleotides line up with TRBD1. The CDR3: CASSPEGAGPGYTF. The CDR3 DNA sequence: TGTGCCAGCAGTCCGGAGGGGGCAGGGCCGGGCTACACCTTC.